These 9 T cell receptor beta chains were all obtained from the same sample, sequenced in a study of T cells after yellow fever vaccination (dated by TCRdb to about 2019). Libraries were made using 5' RACE. Sequencing instrument: Illumina HiSeq 2500. In TCRdb, the public reads were trimmed at Q25 with fastp and aligned with MiXCR, with productive beta chains retained. One record per CDR3 amino acid sequence lists the most common genes and DNA. The sample table shows around 530,000 distinct CDR3 sequences, and 17% are seen once. 17% of the sample belongs to the ten largest clones. The intended sense of this specimen's treatment or condition label: live attenuated yellow fever vaccine strain. The input for sequencing was PBMCs, taken 5 days after the first yellow fever vaccination. All receptors derive from a young man who received the YFV17D yellow fever vaccine.

The rearrangement uses TRBV7-2 and TRBJ1-3; D not certain. The CDR3 covers 16 residues. In germline, CDR1 is SGHTA, CDR2 FQGNSA. Trimming took off 4 bases at V and 3 bases at J, with 16 bases between the two ends. In nucleotides, the CDR3 is TGTGCCAGCAGCTCGGCACGGGGTATGAGTGGAAACACCATATATTTT. Amino acids: CASSSARGMSGNTIYF. Using reference TRBV7-2 and TRBJ1-3 for the parts outside the CDR3, the full variable domain is GAGVSQSPSNKVTEKGKDVELRCDPISGHTALYWYRQSLGQGLEFLIYFQGNSAPDKSGLPSDRFSAERTGGSVSTLTIQRTQQEDSAVYLCASSSARGMSGNTIYFGEGSWLTVV.

There are many counts of this clonotype. This chain joins TRBV28 and TRBJ1-1, with a possible D match to TRBD1 (5 bases). Germline V gene data show CDR1 as MDHEN and CDR2 as SYDVKM. The CDR3 runs to 13 residues. V shed 11 bases and J shed 3 bases, with 16 bases lying between them. Here the CDR3 DNA reads TGTGCCCTCGGCGGGGGGATGGACACTGAAGCTTTCTTT. Amino acids: CALGGGMDTEAFF.

This clonotype showed up just a few times. The V and J genes are TRBV2 and TRBJ2-3; TRBD2 might be the D (6 bases). The CDR3 length is 13 residues. V lost 7 bases and J lost 0, with 8 bases in between. Germline V gene lookup returns CDR1 SNHLY and CDR2 FYNNEI. CDR3 loop: CASTGESTDTQYF. Here the CDR3 DNA reads TGTGCCAGCACGGGGGAGAGCACAGATACGCAGTATTTT.

This clonotype occurred a few times. One junction end disagrees with the germline gene, perhaps due to a read error. The chain is built from TRBV29-1 and TRBJ1-5; 11 bases are shared with TRBD1. The CDR3 spans 16 residues. Germline V gives CDR1 SQVTM, CDR2 ANQGSEA. DNA for the CDR3: TGCAGCGTGGAAGTCTCGGGACAGGGGGGCGATCAGCCCCAGCATTTT. It codes for CSVEVSGQGGDQPQHF.

The table lists this clonotype with many counts. The V and J genes are TRBV5-1 and TRBJ1-6; 9 bases align to TRBD1. V was pared by 3 bases and J by 10 bases, with 8 bases of the junction left unmatched. From germline, CDR1 is SGHRS and CDR2 YFSETQ. The CDR3 has 15 amino acids. The CDR3 coding sequence is TGCGCCAGCAGCTCGGACAGGGGATCTTACTCACCCCTCCACTTT. Protein product: CASSSDRGSYSPLHF. The full variable domain, with the rest looked up from reference TRBV5-1 and TRBJ1-6, is KAGVTQTPRYLIKTRGQQVTLSCSPISGHRSVSWYQQTPGQGLQFLFEYFSETQRNKGNFPGRFSGRQFSNSRSEMNVSTLELGDSALYLCASSSDRGSYSPLHFGNGTRLTVT.

V and J are TRBV6-6 and TRBJ2-7; no clear D gene. Between the trimmed V and J ends, which lost 0 bases and 3 bases, there was a span of 6 bases. Germline lookup yields CDR1 MNHNY and CDR2 SVGAGI (reference sequence). The CDR3 sequence is 13 residues long. The CDR3 spells CASSYSYGYEQYV. The CDR3 bases are TGTGCCAGCAGTTACTCGTACGGCTACGAGCAGTACGTC.

The chain carries TRBV20-1 and TRBJ1-3; TRBD1 matches 8 bases. Trimming cost V 5 bases and J 2 bases; bases outside gene matches: 2. The length of the CDR3 is 13 residues. CDR1 and CDR2 from the germline V gene are DFQATT and SNEGSKA (reference sequence). The CDR3 reads CSAGQGAGNTIYF. CDR3 DNA: TGCAGTGCTGGACAGGGTGCTGGAAACACCATATATTTT.

A note on this clonotype: Mismatch with germline at one junction end may stem from a read error. V is TRBV28 and J is TRBJ1-1; maybe TRBD1 (5 bases). This CDR3 region has 12 residues. Germline CDR1 reads MDHEN; CDR2 reads SYDVKM. DNA of the CDR3: TGTGTCAGCACCTCGACAGACACTGAAGCTTTCTTT. This gives the protein CVSTSTDTEAFF.

The rearrangement uses TRBV7-2 and TRBJ1-5; possible D gene TRBD1, 6 bases. The CDR3 has 17 amino acids. Germline assignment: CDR1 SGHTA and CDR2 FQGNSA. V shed 7 bases and J shed 1 base, with 20 bases lying between them. CDR3 in DNA: TGTGCCAGCACCACAACTTGGGGGGCGAGGAGCAATCAGCCCCAGCATTTT. Encoded protein: CASTTTWGARSNQPQHF.